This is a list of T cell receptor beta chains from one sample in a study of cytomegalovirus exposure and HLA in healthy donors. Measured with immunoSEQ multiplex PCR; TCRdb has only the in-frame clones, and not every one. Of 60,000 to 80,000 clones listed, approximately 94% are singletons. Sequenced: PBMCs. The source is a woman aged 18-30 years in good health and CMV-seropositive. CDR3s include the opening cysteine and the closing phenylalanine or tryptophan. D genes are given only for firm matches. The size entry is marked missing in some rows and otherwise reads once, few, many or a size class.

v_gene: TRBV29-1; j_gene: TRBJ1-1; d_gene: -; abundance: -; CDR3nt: TGCAGCGTTGAAGAGCCCAGGGGAACTGAAGCTTTCTTT; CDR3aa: CSVEEPRGTEAFF
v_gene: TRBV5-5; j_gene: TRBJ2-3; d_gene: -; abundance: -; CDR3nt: TGTGCCAGCAGCAGCACTCCCTCGCACTCAGGGGGGACTGGCACAGATACGCAGTATTTT; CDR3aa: CASSSTPSHSGGTGTDTQYF
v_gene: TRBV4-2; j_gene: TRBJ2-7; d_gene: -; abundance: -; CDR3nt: TGTGCCAGCAGCCATCTAGGGGAGGTTTACGAGCAGTACTTC; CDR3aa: CASSHLGEVYEQYF
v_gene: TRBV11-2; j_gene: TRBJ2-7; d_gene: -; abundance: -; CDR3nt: TGTGCCAGCAGCTTAGGTAGGGGTTTACCCTACGAGCAGTACTTC; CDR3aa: CASSLGRGLPYEQYF
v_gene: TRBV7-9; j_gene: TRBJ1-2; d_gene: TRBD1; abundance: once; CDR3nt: TGTGCCAGCAGCCCGACAGGGGTGGATGGCTACACCTTC; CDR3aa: CASSPTGVDGYTF
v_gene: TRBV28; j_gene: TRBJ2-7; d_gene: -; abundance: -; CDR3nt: TGTGCCAGCCTAACTTGGAGGGCGAGCTCCTACGAGCAGTACTTC; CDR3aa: CASLTWRASSYEQYF
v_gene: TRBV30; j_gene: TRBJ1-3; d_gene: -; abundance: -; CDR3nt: TGTGCCTGGAGCTCGGGAATCTCTGGAAACACCATATATTTT; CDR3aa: CAWSSGISGNTIYF
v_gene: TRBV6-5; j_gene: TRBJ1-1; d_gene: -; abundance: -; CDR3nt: TGTGCCAGCAGTTACTCGAGACGGGTTGGCTCTGAAGCTTTCTTT; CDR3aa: CASSYSRRVGSEAFF
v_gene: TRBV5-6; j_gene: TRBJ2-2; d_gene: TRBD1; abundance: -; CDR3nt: TGTGCCAGCAGCCCCGGGACAGGGGGACATGGGGAGCTGTTTTTT; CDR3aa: CASSPGTGGHGELFF
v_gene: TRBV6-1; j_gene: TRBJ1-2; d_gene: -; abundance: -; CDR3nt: TGTGCCAGCGGCGAGCGGCAGGTCTATGGCTACACCTTC; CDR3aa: CASGERQVYGYTF
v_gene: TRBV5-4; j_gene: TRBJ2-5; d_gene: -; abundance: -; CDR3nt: TGTGCCAGCAGCCCGGCCACAGGGCAAGAGACCCAGTACTTC; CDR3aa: CASSPATGQETQYF
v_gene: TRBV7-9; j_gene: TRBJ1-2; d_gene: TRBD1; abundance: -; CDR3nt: TGTGCCAGCAGCCCAAGAGTACAGGGGAGTGGCTACACCTTC; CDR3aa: CASSPRVQGSGYTF
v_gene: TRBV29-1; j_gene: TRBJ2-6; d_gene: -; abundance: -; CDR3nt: TGCAGCGTTGCTGAGACTGATGCCCTGGGGGCCAACGTCCTGACTTTC; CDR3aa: CSVAETDALGANVLTF
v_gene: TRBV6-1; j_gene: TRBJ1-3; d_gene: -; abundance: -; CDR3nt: TGTGCCAGCAGTGAACCCGCAGGGCTGGGAAACACCATATATTTT; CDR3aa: CASSEPAGLGNTIYF
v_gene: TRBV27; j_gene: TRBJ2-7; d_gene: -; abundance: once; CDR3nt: TGTGCCAGCAGTTTATCACAGTCAAGCTCCTACGAGCAGTACTTC; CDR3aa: CASSLSQSSSYEQYF
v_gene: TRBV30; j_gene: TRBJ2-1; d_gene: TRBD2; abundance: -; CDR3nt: TGTGCCTGGAGTGTACTCGGGACTACCTACAATGAGCAGTTCTTC; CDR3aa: CAWSVLGTTYNEQFF
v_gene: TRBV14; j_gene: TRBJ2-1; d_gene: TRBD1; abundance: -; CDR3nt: TGTGCCAGCAGCACCCGGGACAGGGGACTCTCCTACAATGAGCAGTTCTTC; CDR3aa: CASSTRDRGLSYNEQFF
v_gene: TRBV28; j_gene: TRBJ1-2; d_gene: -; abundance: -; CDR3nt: TGTGCCAGCAGCCCTAACAGCTATGGCTACACCTTC; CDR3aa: CASSPNSYGYTF
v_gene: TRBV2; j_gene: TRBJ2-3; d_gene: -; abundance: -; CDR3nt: TGTGCCAGCAGTGAAGACCAGGGGTCTATTGGAGATACGCAGTATTTT; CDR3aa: CASSEDQGSIGDTQYF
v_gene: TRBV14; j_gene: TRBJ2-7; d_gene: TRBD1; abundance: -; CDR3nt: TGTGCCAGCAGCCCCTTAGACCATCCGGGACAGTCTACGCAGCAGTACTTC; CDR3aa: CASSPLDHPGQSTQQYF
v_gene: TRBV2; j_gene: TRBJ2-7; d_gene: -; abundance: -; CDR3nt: TGTGCCAGCACGGGGGAATACGAGCAGTACTTC; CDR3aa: CASTGEYEQYF
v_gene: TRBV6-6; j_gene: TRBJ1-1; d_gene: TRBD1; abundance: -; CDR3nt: TGTGCCAGCAGTCATATCCGGGGGACAGGCGAAGCTTTCTTT; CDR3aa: CASSHIRGTGEAFF
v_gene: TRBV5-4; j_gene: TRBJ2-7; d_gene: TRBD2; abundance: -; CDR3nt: TGTGCCAGCAGCTTGACAATACTAGCGGGAGAGGGGTACGAGCAGTACTTC; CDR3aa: CASSLTILAGEGYEQYF
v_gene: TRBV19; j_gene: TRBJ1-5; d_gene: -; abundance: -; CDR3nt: TGTGCCAGTAGTCTGAGGCAAGATAGCAATCAGCCCCAGCATTTT; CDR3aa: CASSLRQDSNQPQHF
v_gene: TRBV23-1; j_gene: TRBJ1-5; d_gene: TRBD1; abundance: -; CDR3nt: TGCGCCAGCAGTCCGCATCCCCGGGACAGGGGTCAAACTAGCAATCAGCCCCAGCATTTT; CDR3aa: CASSPHPRDRGQTSNQPQHF
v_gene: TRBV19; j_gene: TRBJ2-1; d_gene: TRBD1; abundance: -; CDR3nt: TGTGCCAGTAGTATAGATCGTGCGGCAGGGGGTTCGCAGTTCTTC; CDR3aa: CASSIDRAAGGSQFF
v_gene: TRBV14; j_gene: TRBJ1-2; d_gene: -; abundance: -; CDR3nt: TGTGCCAGCAGCCAATGGCAGGGCGGCGGCTACACCTTC; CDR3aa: CASSQWQGGGYTF
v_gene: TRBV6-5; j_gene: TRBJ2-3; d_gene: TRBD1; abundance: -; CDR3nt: TGTGCCAGCAGGGTCACAGGGGGTATGGCAGATACGCAGTATTTT; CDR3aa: CASRVTGGMADTQYF
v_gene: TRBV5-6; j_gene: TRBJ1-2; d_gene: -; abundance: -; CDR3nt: TGTGCCAGCAGCTTGGGTACAAGGGAGGGATATGGCTACACCTTC; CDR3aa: CASSLGTREGYGYTF
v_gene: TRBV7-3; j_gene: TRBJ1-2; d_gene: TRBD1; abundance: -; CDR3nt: TGTGCCAGCAGCCTGACAGGGTCGGATGGCTACACCTTC; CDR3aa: CASSLTGSDGYTF
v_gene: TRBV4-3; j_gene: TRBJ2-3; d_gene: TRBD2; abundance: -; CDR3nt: TGCGCCAGCAGCCAAGTTGCGGGAGTCGGCACAGATACGCAGTATTTT; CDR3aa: CASSQVAGVGTDTQYF
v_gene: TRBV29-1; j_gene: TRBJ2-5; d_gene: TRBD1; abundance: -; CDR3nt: TGCAGCGTTGCGGGGACAGGCGTCCAAGAGACCCAGTACTTC; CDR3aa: CSVAGTGVQETQYF
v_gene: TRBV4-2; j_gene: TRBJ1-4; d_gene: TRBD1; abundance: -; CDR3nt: TGTGCCAGCAGCAGGGGGACAGGCAATGAAAAACTGTTTTTT; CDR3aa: CASSRGTGNEKLFF
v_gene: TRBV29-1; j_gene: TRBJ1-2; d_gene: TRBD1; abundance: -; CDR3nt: TGCAGCGTTCCCCGGGCAGGACAGGGGTATGGCTACACCTTC; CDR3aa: CSVPRAGQGYGYTF
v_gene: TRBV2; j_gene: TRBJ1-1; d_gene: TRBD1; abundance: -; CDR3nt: TGTGCCAGCGAACGGACAGGCAGTAGAACTGAAGCTTTCTTT; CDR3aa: CASERTGSRTEAFF
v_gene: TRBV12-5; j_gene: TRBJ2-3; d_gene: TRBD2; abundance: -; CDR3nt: TGTGCTAGTGGTTGGAAAGCGGGGGGCAACACAGATACGCAGTATTTT; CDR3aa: CASGWKAGGNTDTQYF
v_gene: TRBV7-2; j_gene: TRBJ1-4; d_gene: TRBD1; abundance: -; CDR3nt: TGTGCCAGCAGCTTCGGGACAGATGAAAAACTGTTTTTT; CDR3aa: CASSFGTDEKLFF
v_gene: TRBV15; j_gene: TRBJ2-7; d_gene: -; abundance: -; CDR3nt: TGTGCCACCAGCAGAGAACCACCCGACAAGCAGTACTTC; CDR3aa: CATSREPPDKQYF
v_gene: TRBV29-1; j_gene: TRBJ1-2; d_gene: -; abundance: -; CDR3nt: TGCAGCGTTGACCTTCCGTCGGGGTGGGGCTATGGCTACACCTTC; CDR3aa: CSVDLPSGWGYGYTF
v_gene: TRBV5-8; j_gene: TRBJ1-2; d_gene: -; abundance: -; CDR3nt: TGTGCCAGCAGCTCCTCCCCCACAGGTCTAAATGGCTACACCTTC; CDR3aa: CASSSSPTGLNGYTF
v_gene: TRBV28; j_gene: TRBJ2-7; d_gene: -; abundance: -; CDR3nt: TGTGCCAGGGAAAGAGGTAGGAGCTCCTACGAGCAGTACTTC; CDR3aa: CARERGRSSYEQYF
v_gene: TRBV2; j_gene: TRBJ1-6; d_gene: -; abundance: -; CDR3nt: TGTGCCAGCAGTGACTCCTTTCGGAATTCACCCCTCCACTTT; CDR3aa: CASSDSFRNSPLHF
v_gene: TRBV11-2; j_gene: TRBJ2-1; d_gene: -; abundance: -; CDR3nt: TGTGCCACAGGGAAGGGGTATGATGAGCAGTTCTTC; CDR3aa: CATGKGYDEQFF
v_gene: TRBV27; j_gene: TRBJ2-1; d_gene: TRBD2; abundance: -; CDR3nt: TGTGCCAGCAGTCCCGGACTAGCGGGAGTCATTGTCTTC; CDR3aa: CASSPGLAGVIVF
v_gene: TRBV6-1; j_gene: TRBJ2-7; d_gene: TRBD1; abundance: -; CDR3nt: TGTGCCAGCAGTGAAGCTAGGGACAGGGCCTACGAGCAGTACTTC; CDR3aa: CASSEARDRAYEQYF
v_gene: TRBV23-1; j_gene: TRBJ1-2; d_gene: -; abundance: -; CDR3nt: TGCGCCAGCAGTCAATCGAGTAACGTCGGGGCCTTC; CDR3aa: CASSQSSNVGAF
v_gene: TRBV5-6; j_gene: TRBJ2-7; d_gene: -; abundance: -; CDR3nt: TGTGCCAGCAGCTCGCGGCCCGGGAGAGTCAACGAGCAGTACTTC; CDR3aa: CASSSRPGRVNEQYF
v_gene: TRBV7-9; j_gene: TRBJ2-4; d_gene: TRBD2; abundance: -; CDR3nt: TGTGCCAGCAGCCATCGACTAGCGGGGGACAAAAACATTCAGTACTTC; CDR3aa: CASSHRLAGDKNIQYF
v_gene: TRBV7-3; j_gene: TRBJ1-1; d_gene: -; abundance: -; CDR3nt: TGTGCCAGCAGCTTAAATGCGGGGAACACTGAAGCTTTCTTT; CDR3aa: CASSLNAGNTEAFF
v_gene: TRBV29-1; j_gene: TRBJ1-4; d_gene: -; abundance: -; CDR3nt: TGCAGCGTTTCCGTGACGGGGGGTACTAATGAAAAACTGTTTTTT; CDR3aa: CSVSVTGGTNEKLFF
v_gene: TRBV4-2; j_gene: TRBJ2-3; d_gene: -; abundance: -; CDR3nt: TGTGCCAGCAGCCAAGCCGCGCTAGCGAGCACAGATACGCAGTATTTT; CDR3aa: CASSQAALASTDTQYF
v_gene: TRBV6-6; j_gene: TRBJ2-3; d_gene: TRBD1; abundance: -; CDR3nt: TGTGCCAGCAGTTACGGACAGGGGAGCACAGATACGCAGTATTTT; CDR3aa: CASSYGQGSTDTQYF
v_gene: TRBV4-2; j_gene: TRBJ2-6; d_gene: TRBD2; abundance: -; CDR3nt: TGTGCCAGCAGCCAAGATCAGACTAGCGTTGATGGGGCCAACGTCCTGACTTTC; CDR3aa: CASSQDQTSVDGANVLTF
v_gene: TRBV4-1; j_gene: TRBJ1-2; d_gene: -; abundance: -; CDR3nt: TGCGCCAGCAGCCAACTGAGAGGTGGCTACACCTTC; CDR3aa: CASSQLRGGYTF
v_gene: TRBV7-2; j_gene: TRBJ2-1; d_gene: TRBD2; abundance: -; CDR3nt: TGTGCCAGCAGCCCGCGGGGGGGGAGCAATGAGCAGTTCTTC; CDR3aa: CASSPRGGSNEQFF
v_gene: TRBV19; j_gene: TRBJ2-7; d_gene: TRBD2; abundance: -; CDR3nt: TGTGCCAGTGAGCCAGCGGGACGTCCAGGGCGGGGGATGGGGGAGCAGTACTTC; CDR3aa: CASEPAGRPGRGMGEQYF
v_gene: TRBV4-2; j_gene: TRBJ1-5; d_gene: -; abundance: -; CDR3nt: TGTGCCAGCAGCCACGTTGACAGTAGCAATCAGCCCCAGCATTTT; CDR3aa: CASSHVDSSNQPQHF
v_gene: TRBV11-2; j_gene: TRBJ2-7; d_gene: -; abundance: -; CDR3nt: TGTGCCAGCAGCTTAGGTCCCAGAATCTACGAGCAGTACTTC; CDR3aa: CASSLGPRIYEQYF
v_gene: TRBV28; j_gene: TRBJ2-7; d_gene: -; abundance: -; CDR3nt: TGTGCCAGCAGTTTATATGGGGGGGCTCGGTACGAGCAGTACTTC; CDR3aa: CASSLYGGARYEQYF